These 22 T cell receptor beta chains came from one sample sequenced in a study of blood T cell repertoires in COVID-19. Here immunoSEQ multiplex PCR was the method, and the copy in TCRdb shows in-frame clones only, minus some. Among over 45,000 clones, roughly nine tenths were seen once, and the ten largest hold about 7.3%. Sequencing used peripheral blood. The receptors stem from a woman in her sixties with active or convalescent COVID-19.

The chain carries TRBV18 and TRBJ1-1, with D tentatively TRBD1 (5 bases). The germline V gene encodes CDR1 KGHSH and CDR2 LQKENI. This CDR3 is built from 14 residues. The V end was cut by 6 bases, the J end by 1 base, with 12 bases between. The CDR3: CASSPVGANTEAFF. The CDR3 region has the DNA TGTGCCAGCTCGCCCGTTGGGGCGAACACTGAAGCTTTCTTT.

V is TRBV5-1 and J is TRBJ2-2; a possible D gene is TRBD1 (6 bases). This CDR3 comprises 17 residues. The germline V gene has CDR1 SGHRS and CDR2 YFSETQ. With 2 bases removed from V and 2 bases from J, the gap between germline ends came to 16 bases. The chain's CDR3 is CASSFFGRTDNTGELFF. CDR3 nucleotides: TGCGCCAGCAGCTTCTTCGGTCGGACAGATAACACCGGGGAGCTGTTTTTT.

This clone was seen a handful of times. The J gene is TRBJ2-5, the V gene TRBV4-3; 14 positions agree with TRBD2. The CDR3 runs to 19 residues. Trimming at V came to 0 bases and at J to 4 bases, leaving 10 bases not matched to a gene. Germline V lookup: CDR1 LGHNA, CDR2 YSLEER. This CDR3 is CASSQDWVTTSGRAETQYF. The CDR3 DNA sequence: TGCGCCAGCAGCCAAGATTGGGTTACGACTAGCGGGAGGGCAGAGACCCAGTACTTC.

J is TRBJ2-2 and V is TRBV6-5; D remains unclear. This CDR3 has 11 amino acids. V gave up 8 bases and J gave up 7 bases, with 8 bases separating them. Germline V CDR1 and CDR2: MNHEY, SVGAGI. The DNA of the CDR3 is TGTGCCAGCGCCAGAGGCGGGGAGCTGTTTTTT. It yields the protein CASARGGELFF.

The CDR3 protein is CASSTGGGSTEAFF. Here the CDR3 DNA reads TGTGCCAGCTCCACGGGGGGTGGGAGCACTGAAGCTTTCTTT. This chain joins TRBV18 and TRBJ1-1; a weak D match, TRBD1 (5 bases). The CDR3 loop spans 14 amino acids. Germline V gene data show CDR1 as KGHSH and CDR2 as LQKENI. The V and J ends lost 6 bases and 4 bases respectively, with 15 bases between them.

V gene TRBV6-5 combines with J gene TRBJ1-2, with D unresolved. Trimming pared 6 bases from V and 4 bases from J, leaving 12 bases between. The germline CDR1 and CDR2 sequences are MNHEY and SVGAGI. CDR3 length: 13 residues. CDR3 protein: CASRASGSYGYTF. CDR3 sequence (DNA): TGTGCCAGCAGGGCCTCGGGGTCCTATGGCTACACCTTC.

The CDR3 loop is CASSLERGTGVGEQFF. The CDR3 coding sequence is TGTGCCAGCAGCTTAGAACGTGGGACGGGGGTAGGTGAGCAGTTCTTC. The rearrangement joins TRBV11-3 to TRBJ2-1, with a weak D call TRBD2 (6 bases). Trimming stripped 0 bases from V and 9 bases from J, with 18 bases between. Germline CDR1 reads SGHNT; CDR2 reads YENEEA. The CDR3 has 16 amino acids.

The V gene is TRBV28, the J gene TRBJ1-2; D unclear. Trimming left V 2 bases short and J 4 bases short, with 14 bases between. This CDR3 region has 15 residues. CDR1 and CDR2 from the germline V gene are MDHEN and SYDVKM. CDR3 loop: CASSLGRVLGYGYTF. The CDR3 nucleotides read TGTGCCAGCAGTTTAGGTCGGGTCTTGGGCTATGGCTACACCTTC.

The chain carries TRBV30 and TRBJ1-4; 8 bases line up with TRBD1. The junction had 4 bases not matched to a gene; V was cut back by 0 bases and J by 1 base. The CDR3 is 16 amino acids. The V gene's germline CDR1 is GTSNPN and CDR2 SVGIG (reference sequence). The CDR3 here is CAWSVGGQETNEKLFF. In DNA, the CDR3 is TGTGCCTGGAGTGTAGGGGGACAGGAAACTAATGAAAAACTGTTTTTT.

The CDR3 DNA reads TGCGCCAGCAGCCAAGATGGGACTAGCGGGTACACAGATACGCAGTATTTT. Amino acids: CASSQDGTSGYTDTQYF. The V gene is TRBV4-1, the J gene TRBJ2-3; 12 bases agree with TRBD2. V was clipped by 0 bases and J by 2 bases; unmatched bases: 3. Germline CDR1 and CDR2: MGHRA and YSYEKL. The CDR3 consists of 17 residues.

V gene TRBV5-1 combines with J gene TRBJ1-6; TRBD1 aligns across 8 bases. CDR3 length: 15 amino acids. CDR1 and CDR2 (germline): SGHRS, YFSETQ. The trim removed 4 bases at V and 10 bases at J, leaving 10 bases unmatched. The CDR3 DNA sequence: TGCGCCAGCAGCCCGGAGGGGTCAGGGGGCTCACCCCTCCACTTT. This gives the protein CASSPEGSGGSPLHF.

The table lists this clone with a few counts. V usage is TRBV6-1 and J usage is TRBJ2-7, with a possible D match to TRBD1 (5 bases). CDR1 is MNHNS and CDR2 is SASEGT in the germline V gene. The CDR3 has 15 residues. Trimming took 0 bases from V and 1 from J, leaving 10 bases between them. The CDR3 DNA sequence: TGTGCCAGCAGTGAAGCGAGACAGAAGTCCTACGAGCAGTACTTC. This translates into CASSEARQKSYEQYF.

This sequence joins TRBV7-9 and TRBJ2-1, with 11 bases lining up with TRBD2. The trim removed 5 bases at V and 9 bases at J, leaving 6 bases unmatched. Germline CDR1 SEHNR, CDR2 FQNEAQ (reference sequence). CDR3 length: 14 residues. CDR3 sequence reads: CASSHPLAGVEQFF. Written as DNA, the CDR3 is TGTGCCAGCAGCCACCCACTAGCGGGAGTTGAGCAGTTCTTC.

This clone has a handful of counts. The chain is built from TRBV27 and TRBJ1-1, with 9 bases fitting TRBD1. The germline V gene encodes CDR1 MNHEY and CDR2 SMNVEV (reference sequence). Unmatched junction bases numbered 10, after V lost 5 bases and J lost 6 bases. The CDR3 sequence is 15 residues long. The CDR3 sequence: CASSVRLQGASEAFF. The CDR3 DNA follows: TGTGCCAGCAGTGTTAGACTACAGGGGGCCTCTGAAGCTTTCTTT.

The gene calls are TRBV19 and TRBJ2-1, with D maybe TRBD2 (6 bases). V gave up 4 bases and J gave up 8 bases, with 9 bases separating them. From germline, CDR1 is LNHDA and CDR2 SQIVND (reference sequence). This CDR3 is 12 amino acids long. DNA of the CDR3: TGTGCCAGTAGTAGCGGGACCTATGAGCAGTTCTTC. As protein: CASSSGTYEQFF. The variable domain in full, with the rest retrieved from reference TRBV19 and TRBJ2-1, is DGGITQSPKYLFRKEGQNVTLSCEQNLNHDAMYWYRQDPGQGLRLIYYSQIVNDFQKGDIAEGYSVSREKKESFPLTVTSAQKNPTAFYLCASSSGTYEQFFGPGTRLTVL.

The chain carries TRBV18 and TRBJ1-2; TRBD1 might be the D (6 bases). The V end lost 3 bases, the J end lost 3 bases, and 20 bases lay between the germline ends. CDR1 KGHSH and CDR2 LQKENI come from the germline V gene. The CDR3 has 17 residues. Here the CDR3 reads CASSPLATAEGDYGYTF. The DNA for the CDR3 is TGTGCCAGCTCACCCCTTGCGACCGCCGAGGGGGACTATGGCTACACCTTC.

In nucleotides, the CDR3 is TGTGCCAGCATGCAGCGGGAGTTAGGGAACATTCAGTACTTC. Amino acids: CASMQRELGNIQYF. V gene TRBV6-5 combines with J gene TRBJ2-4; 8 bases agree with TRBD2. The CDR3 extends over 14 amino acids. The germline V gene encodes CDR1 MNHEY and CDR2 SVGAGI. The junction had 9 bases not matched to a gene; V was cut back by 7 bases and J by 7 bases.

This chain connects TRBV20-1 to TRBJ2-4; no definite D call. V was clipped by 3 bases and J by 0 bases, with 15 bases between them. Looked up from germline, CDR1 is DFQATT and CDR2 is SNEGSKA (reference sequence). The CDR3 sequence is 16 residues long. The CDR3 sequence: CSASFPGSIAKNIQYF. CDR3 sequence (DNA): TGCAGTGCTAGTTTCCCAGGCAGCATAGCCAAAAACATTCAGTACTTC.

The V call is TRBV5-1, the J call TRBJ1-5; 7 positions match TRBD1. The CDR3 length is 15 residues. Germline values: CDR1 SGHRS, CDR2 YFSETQ. V lost 5 bases, J lost 8 bases, and 13 bases stayed unmatched. As DNA, the CDR3 is TGCGCCAGCAGTGTCGGACAGGCACTCGGGGAGCCCCAGCATTTT. This gives the protein CASSVGQALGEPQHF.

Points on this clone: Distinct nucleotide sequences in the sample also encode this CDR3. The chain uses TRBV5-1 and TRBJ1-1, with D uncertain. Trimming cost V 5 bases and J 4 bases, with 12 bases left between them. Per the germline V gene, CDR1 is SGHRS and CDR2 is YFSETQ. This CDR3 is built from 13 residues. CDR3 amino acids: CASSFAGGTEAFF. The CDR3 nucleotides read TGCGCCAGCAGTTTCGCGGGTGGCACTGAAGCTTTCTTT.

CDR3 sequence: CAWSVAGWSTDTQYF. CDR3 coding DNA: TGTGCCTGGAGTGTAGCGGGTTGGAGCACAGATACGCAGTATTTT. The gene calls are TRBV30 and TRBJ2-3, with D possibly being TRBD2 (6 bases). Trimming took 0 bases from V and 0 from J, leaving 10 bases between them. Germline V CDR1 and CDR2: GTSNPN, SVGIG (reference sequence). This CDR3 comprises 15 residues.

The chain has TRBV28 and TRBJ1-2; 9 nucleotides agree with TRBD1. CDR1 and CDR2 (germline): MDHEN, SYDVKM. This CDR3 contains 14 residues. Trimming removed 4 bases from V and 2 bases from J; junction bases left unmatched: 2. CDR3 DNA sequence: TGTGCCAGCAGTTCCGGACAGGGGAACTATGGCTACACCTTC. It encodes CASSSGQGNYGYTF.